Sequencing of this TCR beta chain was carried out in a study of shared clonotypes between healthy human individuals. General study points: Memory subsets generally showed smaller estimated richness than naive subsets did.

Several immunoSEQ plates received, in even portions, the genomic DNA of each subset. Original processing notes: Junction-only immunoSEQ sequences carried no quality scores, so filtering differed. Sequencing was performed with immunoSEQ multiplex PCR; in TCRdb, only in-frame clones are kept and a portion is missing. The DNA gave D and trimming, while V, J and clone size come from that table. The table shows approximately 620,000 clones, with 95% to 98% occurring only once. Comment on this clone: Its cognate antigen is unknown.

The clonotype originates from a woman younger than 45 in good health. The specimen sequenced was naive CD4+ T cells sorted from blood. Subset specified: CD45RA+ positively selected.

The CDR3 DNA is TGTGCCAGTAGCCAAGCCCACAGAATCCCTCCGGAAGAGACCCAGTACTTC. Translation: CASSQAHRIPPEETQYF. This rearrangement joins TRBV19 to TRBJ2-5, with no clear D. V lost 6 bases and J 3 bases, leaving 23 bases between the germline ends. This CDR3 spans 17 amino acids. The V gene's germline CDR1 is LNHDA and CDR2 SQIVND (reference sequence).